Presented here are 2 T cell receptor beta chains from one specimen sequenced in a study of OX40 agonist ivuxolimab in advanced cancers. Profiling relied on immunoSEQ multiplex PCR, and the TCRdb table lists in-frame clones only, not all of them. The data contain about 69,000 clones, 75% to 90% of them seen just once; the ten biggest clones take up around 6.5%. The sample consisted of CD4+ or CD8+ T cells sorted from blood, taken in a trial of the OX40 agonist ivuxolimab. Every receptor here comes from an adult with an advanced solid tumor such as melanoma, head and neck, liver or kidney cancer.

The chain uses TRBV4-2 and TRBJ1-1; TRBD1 aligns across 7 bases. Unmatched junction bases numbered 11, after V lost 2 bases and J lost 11 bases. This CDR3 comprises 14 residues. The germline gives CDR1 LGHNA, CDR2 YNFKEQ. The CDR3 nucleotides read TGTGCCAGCAGCCAACCGACAGGGCTTATGGAGGCTTTCTTT. Encoded protein: CASSQPTGLMEAFF.

This clone occurred once. The chain is built from TRBV6-5 and TRBJ1-1, with no clear D. Germline V gene data show CDR1 as MNHEY and CDR2 as SVGAGI. This CDR3 is built from 13 residues. With 4 bases removed from V and 6 bases from J, the gap between germline ends came to 12 bases. In DNA, the CDR3 is TGTGCCAGCAGTTCACTCTCTGTAGCTGAAGCTTTCTTT. Residues: CASSSLSVAEAFF.